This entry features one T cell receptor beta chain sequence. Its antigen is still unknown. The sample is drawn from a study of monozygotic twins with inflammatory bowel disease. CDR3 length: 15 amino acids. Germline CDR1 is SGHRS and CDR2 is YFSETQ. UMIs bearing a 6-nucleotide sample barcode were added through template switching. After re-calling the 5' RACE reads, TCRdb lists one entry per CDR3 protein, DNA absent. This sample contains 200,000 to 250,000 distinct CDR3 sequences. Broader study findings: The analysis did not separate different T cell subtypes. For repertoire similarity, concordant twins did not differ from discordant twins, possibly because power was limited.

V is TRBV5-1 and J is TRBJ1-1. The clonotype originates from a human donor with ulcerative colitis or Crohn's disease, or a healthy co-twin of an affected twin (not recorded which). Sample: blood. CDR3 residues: CASSLGSAMNTEAFF. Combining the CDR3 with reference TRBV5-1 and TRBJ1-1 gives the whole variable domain KAGVTQTPRYLIKTRGQQVTLSCSPISGHRSVSWYQQTPGQGLQFLFEYFSETQRNKGNFPGRFSGRQFSNSRSEMNVSTLELGDSALYLCASSLGSAMNTEAFFGQGTRLTVV.